This entry lists 6 T cell receptor beta chains sequenced from one sample in a study of T cell responses to AZD1222 COVID-19 vaccine. Assay: immunoSEQ multiplex PCR; the TCRdb copy retains only in-frame clones and omits some. The repertoire holds fewer than 200,000 clones, with around 90% as singletons. The specimen was peripheral blood, collected 28 days after the second AZD1222 dose. All receptors come from an adult who received the AZD1222 COVID-19 vaccine.

The count of this clone is one. CDR3 nucleotides: TGTGCCAGCTCCCGAGCCGGGACAGGAGACTATGGCTACACCTTC. It encodes CASSRAGTGDYGYTF. The V gene is TRBV18, the J gene TRBJ1-2; 8 nucleotides match TRBD1. CDR3 length equals 15 residues. Unmatched junction bases numbered 9, after V lost 6 bases and J lost 3 bases. Germline CDR1 and CDR2: KGHSH and LQKENI.

The CDR3 DNA sequence: TGTGCCAGCAGCTTAACTAGCGGGGGGGAGACCCAGTACTTC. It yields the protein CASSLTSGGETQYF. J is TRBJ2-5 and V is TRBV7-9; 12 bases are a match to TRBD2. Germline CDR1 is SEHNR and CDR2 is FQNEAQ (reference sequence). Germline trimming cut 2 bases from V and 5 bases from J; bases unmatched to any gene: 0. The CDR3 totals 14 residues.

This chain joins TRBV30 and TRBJ1-4; D remains unclear. The ends were cut back, 7 bases at V and 5 bases at J, with 14 bases in the middle. This CDR3 is built from 13 residues. Germline CDR1 and CDR2: GTSNPN and SVGIG (reference sequence). The CDR3 protein is CASTEEGNEKLFF. As DNA, the CDR3 is TGTGCCTCTACAGAAGAGGGCAATGAAAAACTGTTTTTT.

The chain has TRBV19 and TRBJ1-5; 7 bases align to TRBD1. The CDR3 loop spans 15 amino acids. Germline V gene data show CDR1 as LNHDA and CDR2 as SQIVND (reference sequence). V trimming: 4 bases; J trimming: 5 bases; junction bases outside the gene matches: 8. CDR3 nucleotide sequence: TGTGCCAGTAGTACGACAGGGTTGAATTATCAGCCCCAGCATTTT. The encoded protein is CASSTTGLNYQPQHF.

The V call is TRBV14, the J call TRBJ1-3; D gene unclear. Germline V gene lookup returns CDR1 SGHDN and CDR2 FVKESK. The CDR3 length is 13 residues. The V end was cut by 4 bases, the J end by 4 bases, with 8 bases between. This CDR3 is CASSRNLGNTIYF. In DNA form, the CDR3 reads TGTGCCAGCAGCCGGAACTTGGGAAACACCATATATTTT.

The chain carries TRBV6-6 and TRBJ1-5; no definite D call. Germline CDR1 and CDR2: MNHNY and SVGAGI (reference sequence). Trimming took 4 bases from V and 4 from J, leaving 11 bases between them. This CDR3 region has 14 residues. CDR3 amino acids: CASSSGRVNQPQHF. The CDR3 coding sequence is TGTGCCAGCAGTTCCGGCCGTGTTAATCAGCCCCAGCATTTT.